This record covers a single T cell receptor beta chain. The antigen remains unidentified. CDR3 length: 13 residues. Germline V gene data show CDR1 as KGHSH and CDR2 as LQKENI. V was trimmed by 6 bases and J by 7 bases, leaving 13 bases between them. The repertoire was sequenced with immunoSEQ multiplex PCR; TCRdb's copy has only in-frame clones and lacks some. The top ten hold roughly 1.5% of the sample, which has fewer than 900,000 clones, approximately 88% seen once. Treatment indicated: roughly 20 received Ad26.COV2.S at low or high dose, single or two shots; 5 received placebo; per-sample allocation not given. Samples analyzed were those drawn on day 63 after the first vaccine or placebo injection. Adults aged 18-55 years in Boston included the donor. The record originates from a study of Ad26.COV2.S vaccination and SARS-CoV-2 variants. Overall study results and limits: Quantification of TCR breadth and depth may have yielded underestimates of total T cell responses. Vaccinated and placebo-treated recipients had similar non-spike TCR breadth. Vaccine recipients had higher spike-specific TCR breadth than placebo recipients.

The TCR comes from a person aged 18-65 years who received the Ad26.COV2.S COVID-19 vaccine or a placebo. The sample in question was peripheral blood, obtained in a trial of Ad26.COV2.S vaccine versus placebo. The chain is built from TRBV18 and TRBJ1-5; D is unclear. In nucleotides, the CDR3 is TGTGCCAGCTCCCGGGAGGGAGACCAGCCCCAGCATTTT. It is translated as CASSREGDQPQHF.